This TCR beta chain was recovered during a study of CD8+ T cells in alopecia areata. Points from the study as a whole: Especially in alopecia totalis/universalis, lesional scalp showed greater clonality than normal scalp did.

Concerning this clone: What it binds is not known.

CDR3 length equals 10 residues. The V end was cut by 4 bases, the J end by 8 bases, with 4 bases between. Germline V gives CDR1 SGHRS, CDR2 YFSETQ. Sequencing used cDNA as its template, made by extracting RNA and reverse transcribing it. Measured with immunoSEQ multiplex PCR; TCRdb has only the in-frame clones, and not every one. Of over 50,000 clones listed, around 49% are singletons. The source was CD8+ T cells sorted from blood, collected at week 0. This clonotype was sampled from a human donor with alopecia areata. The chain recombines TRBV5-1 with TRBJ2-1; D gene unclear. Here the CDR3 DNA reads TGCGCCAGCAGCGGGGATGAGCAGTTCTTC. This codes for CASSGDEQFF.